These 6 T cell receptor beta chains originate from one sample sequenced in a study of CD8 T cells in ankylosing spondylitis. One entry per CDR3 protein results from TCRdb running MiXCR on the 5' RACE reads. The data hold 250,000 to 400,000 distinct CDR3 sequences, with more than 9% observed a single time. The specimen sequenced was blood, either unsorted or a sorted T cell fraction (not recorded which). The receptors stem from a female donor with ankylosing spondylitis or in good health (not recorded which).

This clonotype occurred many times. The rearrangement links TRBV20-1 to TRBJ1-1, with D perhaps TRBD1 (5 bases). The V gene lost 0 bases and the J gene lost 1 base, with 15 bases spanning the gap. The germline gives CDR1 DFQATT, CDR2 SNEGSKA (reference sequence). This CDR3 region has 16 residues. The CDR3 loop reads CSARDPLRQGNTEAFF. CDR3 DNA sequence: TGCAGTGCTAGAGACCCTCTCCGGCAGGGGAACACTGAAGCTTTCTTT.

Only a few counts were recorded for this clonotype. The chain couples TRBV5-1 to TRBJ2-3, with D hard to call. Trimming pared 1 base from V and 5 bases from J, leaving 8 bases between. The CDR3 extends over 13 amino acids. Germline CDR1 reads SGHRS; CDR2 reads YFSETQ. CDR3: CASSLRAGDTQYF. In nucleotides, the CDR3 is TGCGCCAGCAGCTTGCGCGCAGGAGATACGCAGTATTTT.

CDR3 residues: CASSRDSTTGELFF. The CDR3 bases are TGTGCCAGCAGTAGGGACAGTACCACCGGGGAGCTGTTTTTT. The V gene is TRBV2, the J gene TRBJ2-2; TRBD1 matches 7 bases. The ends lost 5 bases at V and 4 bases at J; junction bases unmatched: 4. The CDR3 is 14 residues long. Per germline, CDR1 SNHLY and CDR2 FYNNEI.

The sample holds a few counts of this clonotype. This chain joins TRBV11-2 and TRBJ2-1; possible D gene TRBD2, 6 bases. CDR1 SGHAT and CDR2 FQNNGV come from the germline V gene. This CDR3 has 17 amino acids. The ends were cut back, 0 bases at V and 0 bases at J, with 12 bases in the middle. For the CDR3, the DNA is TGTGCCAGCAGCTTAGAATGGGGGGACCCCTCCTACAATGAGCAGTTCTTC. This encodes CASSLEWGDPSYNEQFF.

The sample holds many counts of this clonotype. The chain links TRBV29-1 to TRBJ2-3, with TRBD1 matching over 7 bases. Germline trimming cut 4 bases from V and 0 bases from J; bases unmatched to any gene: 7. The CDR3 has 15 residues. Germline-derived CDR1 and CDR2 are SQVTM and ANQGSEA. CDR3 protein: CSVGGQASSTDTQYF. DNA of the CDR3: TGCAGCGTTGGAGGACAGGCGTCTAGCACAGATACGCAGTATTTT.

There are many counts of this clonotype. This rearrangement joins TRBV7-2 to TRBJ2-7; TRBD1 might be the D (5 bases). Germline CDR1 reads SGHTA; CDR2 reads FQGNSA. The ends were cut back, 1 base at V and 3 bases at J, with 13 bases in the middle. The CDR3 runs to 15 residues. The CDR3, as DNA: TGTGCCAGCAGCTTAGAGGTTGGGGCCCACTACGAGCAGTACTTC. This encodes CASSLEVGAHYEQYF.